This entry features one TCR beta chain sequence. Antigen: not known. The sample originates from a study of graft-versus-host responses after intestinal transplantation. Overall study findings and caveats: Early declines in HvG clones that occurred post-transplant were associated with peak circulating GvH clone levels.

The CDR3 runs 15 residues. The germline CDR1 and CDR2 sequences are SGHNT and YYREEE (reference sequence). With 2 bases clipped from V and 3 bases from J, the junction kept 8 bases outside the gene matches. Sequenced by immunoSEQ multiplex PCR; TCRdb stores in-frame clones only, minus some. Here the sample spans 20,000 to 30,000 clones, around four fifths being singletons. The sequence was collected from a human patient who received an intestinal transplant, so some T cells may come from the graft donor. This sequence joins TRBV5-4 and TRBJ2-7; 7 positions match TRBD1. The sequences come from PBMCs, collected about 27 days after intestinal transplant. The CDR3 DNA reads as TGTGCCAGCAGCTTAGACAGGGCCCAAAACTACGAGCAGTACTTC. This sequence encodes CASSLDRAQNYEQYF.